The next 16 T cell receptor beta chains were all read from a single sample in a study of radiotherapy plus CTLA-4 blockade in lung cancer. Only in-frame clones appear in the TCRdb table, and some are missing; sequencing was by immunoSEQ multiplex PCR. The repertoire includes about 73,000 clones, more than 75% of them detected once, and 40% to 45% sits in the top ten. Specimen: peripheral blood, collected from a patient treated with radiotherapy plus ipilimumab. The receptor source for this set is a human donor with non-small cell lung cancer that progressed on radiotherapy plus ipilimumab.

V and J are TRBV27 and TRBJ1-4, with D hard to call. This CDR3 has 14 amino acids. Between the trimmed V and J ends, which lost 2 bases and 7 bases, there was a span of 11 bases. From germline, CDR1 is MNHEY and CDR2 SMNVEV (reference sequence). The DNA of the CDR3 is TGTGCCAGCAGTTTACGGCCTCGTGGTGAAAAACTGTTTTTT. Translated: CASSLRPRGEKLFF.

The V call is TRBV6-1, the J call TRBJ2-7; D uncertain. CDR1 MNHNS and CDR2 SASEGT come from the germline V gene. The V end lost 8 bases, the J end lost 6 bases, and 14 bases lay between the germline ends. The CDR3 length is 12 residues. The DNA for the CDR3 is TGTGCCAGCGGAGAAAGGGCAGCCGAGCAGTACGTC. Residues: CASGERAAEQYV.

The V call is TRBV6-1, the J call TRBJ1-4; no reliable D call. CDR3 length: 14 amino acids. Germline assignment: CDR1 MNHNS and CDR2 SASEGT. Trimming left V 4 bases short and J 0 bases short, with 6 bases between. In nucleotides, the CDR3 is TGTGCCAGCAGTGCACGGACAACTAATGAAAAACTGTTTTTT. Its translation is CASSARTTNEKLFF.

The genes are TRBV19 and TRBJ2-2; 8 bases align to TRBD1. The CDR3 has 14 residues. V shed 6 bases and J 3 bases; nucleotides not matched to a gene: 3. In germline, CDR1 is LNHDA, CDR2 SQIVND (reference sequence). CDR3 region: CASRDRVDTGELFF. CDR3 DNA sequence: TGTGCCAGTAGGGACAGGGTTGACACCGGGGAGCTGTTTTTT.

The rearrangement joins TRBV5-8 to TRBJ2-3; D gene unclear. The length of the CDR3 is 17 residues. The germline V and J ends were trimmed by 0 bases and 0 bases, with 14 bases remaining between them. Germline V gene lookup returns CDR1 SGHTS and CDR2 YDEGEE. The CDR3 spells CASSLAAVQTSTDTQYF. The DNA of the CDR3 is TGTGCCAGCAGCTTGGCTGCGGTGCAGACTAGCACAGATACGCAGTATTTT. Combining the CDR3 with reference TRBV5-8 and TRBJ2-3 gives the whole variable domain EAGVTQSPTHLIKTRGQQATLRCSPISGHTSVYWYQQALGLGLQFLLWYDEGEERNRGNFPPRFSGRQFPNYSSELNVNALELEDSALYLCASSLAAVQTSTDTQYFGPGTRLTVL.

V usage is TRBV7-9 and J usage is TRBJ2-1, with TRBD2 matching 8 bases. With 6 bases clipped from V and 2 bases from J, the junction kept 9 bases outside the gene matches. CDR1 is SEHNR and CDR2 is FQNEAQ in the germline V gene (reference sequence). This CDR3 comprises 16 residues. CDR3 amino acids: CASSPRDSGAYNEQFF. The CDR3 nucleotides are TGTGCCAGCAGTCCCCGCGATAGCGGGGCCTACAATGAGCAGTTCTTC.

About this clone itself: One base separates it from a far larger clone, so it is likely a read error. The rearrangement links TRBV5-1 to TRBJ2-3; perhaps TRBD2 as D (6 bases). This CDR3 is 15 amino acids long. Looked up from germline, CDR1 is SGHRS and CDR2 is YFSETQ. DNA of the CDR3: TGCGCCTGCAGCTTGTTGCGGGAAAGTGGTGATACGCAGTATTTT. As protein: CACSLLRESGDTQYF.

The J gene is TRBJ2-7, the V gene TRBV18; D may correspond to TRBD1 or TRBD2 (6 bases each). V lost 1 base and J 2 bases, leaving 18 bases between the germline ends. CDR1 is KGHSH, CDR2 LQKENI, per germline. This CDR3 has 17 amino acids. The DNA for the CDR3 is TGTGCCAGCTCACCACTCCCCCCGGCAGGGGAGGCCTACGAGCAGTACTTC. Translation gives CASSPLPPAGEAYEQYF.

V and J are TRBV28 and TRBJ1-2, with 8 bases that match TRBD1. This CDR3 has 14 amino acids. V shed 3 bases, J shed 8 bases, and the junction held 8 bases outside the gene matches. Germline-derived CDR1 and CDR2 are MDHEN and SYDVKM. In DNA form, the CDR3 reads TGTGCCAGCAGTTTGGAGGACAGGGTCGGAGGCTACACCTTC. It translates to CASSLEDRVGGYTF.

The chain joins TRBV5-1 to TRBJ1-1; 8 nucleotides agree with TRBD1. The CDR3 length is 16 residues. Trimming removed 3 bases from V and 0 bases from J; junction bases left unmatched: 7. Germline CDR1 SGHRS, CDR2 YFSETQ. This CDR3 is CASSYGQGRLNTEAFF. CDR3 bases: TGCGCCAGCAGCTACGGACAGGGAAGGTTGAACACTGAAGCTTTCTTT.

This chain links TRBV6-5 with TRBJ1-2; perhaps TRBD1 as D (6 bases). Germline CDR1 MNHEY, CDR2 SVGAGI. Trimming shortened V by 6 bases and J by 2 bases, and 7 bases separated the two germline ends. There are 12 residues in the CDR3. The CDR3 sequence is CASRQGNYGYTF. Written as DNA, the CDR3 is TGTGCCAGCAGACAGGGCAACTATGGCTACACCTTC.

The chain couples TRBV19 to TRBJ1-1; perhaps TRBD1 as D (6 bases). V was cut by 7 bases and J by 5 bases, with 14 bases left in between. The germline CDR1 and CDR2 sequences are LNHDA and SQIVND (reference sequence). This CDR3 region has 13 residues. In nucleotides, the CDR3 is TGTGCCAGTAATTCGCAGGGGAGAACTGAAGCTTTCTTT. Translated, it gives CASNSQGRTEAFF.

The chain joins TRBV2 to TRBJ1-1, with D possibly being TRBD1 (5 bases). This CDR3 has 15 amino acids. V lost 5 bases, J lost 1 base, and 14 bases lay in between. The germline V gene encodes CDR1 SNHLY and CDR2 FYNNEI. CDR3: CASSPKTASNTEAFF. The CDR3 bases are TGTGCCAGCAGTCCTAAGACAGCCTCGAACACTGAAGCTTTCTTT.

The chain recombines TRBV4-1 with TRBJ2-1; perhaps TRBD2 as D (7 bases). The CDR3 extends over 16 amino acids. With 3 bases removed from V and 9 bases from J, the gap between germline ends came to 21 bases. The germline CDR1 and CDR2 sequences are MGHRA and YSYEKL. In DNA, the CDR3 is TGCGCCAGCAGCCACCCCGGGGGAGGGGGTTCGAGTGAGCAGTTCTTC. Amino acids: CASSHPGGGGSSEQFF.

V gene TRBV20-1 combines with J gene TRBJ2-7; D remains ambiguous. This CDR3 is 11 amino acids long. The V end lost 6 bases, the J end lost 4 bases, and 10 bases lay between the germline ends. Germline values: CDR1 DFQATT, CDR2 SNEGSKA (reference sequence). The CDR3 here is CSAPRVYEQYF. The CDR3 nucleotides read TGCAGTGCCCCACGGGTTTACGAGCAGTACTTC.

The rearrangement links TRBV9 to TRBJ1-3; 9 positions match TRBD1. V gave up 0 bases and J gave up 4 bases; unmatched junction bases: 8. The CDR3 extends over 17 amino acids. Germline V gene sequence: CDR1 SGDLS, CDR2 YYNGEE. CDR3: CASSVGGQGAWGNTIYF. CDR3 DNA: TGTGCCAGCAGCGTAGGGGGACAGGGTGCGTGGGGAAACACCATATATTTT. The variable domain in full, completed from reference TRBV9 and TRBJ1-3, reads DSGVTQTPKHLITATGQRVTLRCSPRSGDLSVYWYQQSLDQGLQFLIQYYNGEERAKGNILERFSAQQFPDLHSELNLSSLELGDSALYFCASSVGGQGAWGNTIYFGEGSWLTVV.